Described below is a single TCR beta chain sequence and its context. Its antigen is as yet unknown. This entry comes from a study of cytotoxic CD8 clonotypes in ibrutinib-treated CLL. Study as a whole: The taking of response samples occurred after a median around 11 months of treatment, with a range of 6 to 36. The study's findings and limits: Stable or contracted on treatment, public clonotypes were also uncommon. Clonality increased at ibrutinib response and stayed stable in sustained remission. At progression, however, it fell back toward baseline.

CDR3 length: 15 residues. Germline CDR1 is SEHNR and CDR2 is FQNEAQ (reference sequence). Trimming removed 1 base at V and 2 bases at J, with 12 bases between. The data were produced by immunoSEQ multiplex PCR, yet TCRdb's version contains in-frame clones alone and is incomplete. The profile covers nearly 300,000 clones, with roughly three quarters appearing a single time and about 5.3% taken by the ten largest. The sample consisted of PBMCs, taken at disease progression, from a patient treated with ibrutinib. The rearrangement uses TRBV7-9 and TRBJ2-7; tentative D call: TRBD2 (7 bases). This TCR derives from a human donor with chronic lymphocytic leukemia. Here the CDR3 DNA reads TGTGCCAGCAGCTTAGGGTCGGGGGGCCCCTACGAGCAGTACTTC. This encodes CASSLGSGGPYEQYF.